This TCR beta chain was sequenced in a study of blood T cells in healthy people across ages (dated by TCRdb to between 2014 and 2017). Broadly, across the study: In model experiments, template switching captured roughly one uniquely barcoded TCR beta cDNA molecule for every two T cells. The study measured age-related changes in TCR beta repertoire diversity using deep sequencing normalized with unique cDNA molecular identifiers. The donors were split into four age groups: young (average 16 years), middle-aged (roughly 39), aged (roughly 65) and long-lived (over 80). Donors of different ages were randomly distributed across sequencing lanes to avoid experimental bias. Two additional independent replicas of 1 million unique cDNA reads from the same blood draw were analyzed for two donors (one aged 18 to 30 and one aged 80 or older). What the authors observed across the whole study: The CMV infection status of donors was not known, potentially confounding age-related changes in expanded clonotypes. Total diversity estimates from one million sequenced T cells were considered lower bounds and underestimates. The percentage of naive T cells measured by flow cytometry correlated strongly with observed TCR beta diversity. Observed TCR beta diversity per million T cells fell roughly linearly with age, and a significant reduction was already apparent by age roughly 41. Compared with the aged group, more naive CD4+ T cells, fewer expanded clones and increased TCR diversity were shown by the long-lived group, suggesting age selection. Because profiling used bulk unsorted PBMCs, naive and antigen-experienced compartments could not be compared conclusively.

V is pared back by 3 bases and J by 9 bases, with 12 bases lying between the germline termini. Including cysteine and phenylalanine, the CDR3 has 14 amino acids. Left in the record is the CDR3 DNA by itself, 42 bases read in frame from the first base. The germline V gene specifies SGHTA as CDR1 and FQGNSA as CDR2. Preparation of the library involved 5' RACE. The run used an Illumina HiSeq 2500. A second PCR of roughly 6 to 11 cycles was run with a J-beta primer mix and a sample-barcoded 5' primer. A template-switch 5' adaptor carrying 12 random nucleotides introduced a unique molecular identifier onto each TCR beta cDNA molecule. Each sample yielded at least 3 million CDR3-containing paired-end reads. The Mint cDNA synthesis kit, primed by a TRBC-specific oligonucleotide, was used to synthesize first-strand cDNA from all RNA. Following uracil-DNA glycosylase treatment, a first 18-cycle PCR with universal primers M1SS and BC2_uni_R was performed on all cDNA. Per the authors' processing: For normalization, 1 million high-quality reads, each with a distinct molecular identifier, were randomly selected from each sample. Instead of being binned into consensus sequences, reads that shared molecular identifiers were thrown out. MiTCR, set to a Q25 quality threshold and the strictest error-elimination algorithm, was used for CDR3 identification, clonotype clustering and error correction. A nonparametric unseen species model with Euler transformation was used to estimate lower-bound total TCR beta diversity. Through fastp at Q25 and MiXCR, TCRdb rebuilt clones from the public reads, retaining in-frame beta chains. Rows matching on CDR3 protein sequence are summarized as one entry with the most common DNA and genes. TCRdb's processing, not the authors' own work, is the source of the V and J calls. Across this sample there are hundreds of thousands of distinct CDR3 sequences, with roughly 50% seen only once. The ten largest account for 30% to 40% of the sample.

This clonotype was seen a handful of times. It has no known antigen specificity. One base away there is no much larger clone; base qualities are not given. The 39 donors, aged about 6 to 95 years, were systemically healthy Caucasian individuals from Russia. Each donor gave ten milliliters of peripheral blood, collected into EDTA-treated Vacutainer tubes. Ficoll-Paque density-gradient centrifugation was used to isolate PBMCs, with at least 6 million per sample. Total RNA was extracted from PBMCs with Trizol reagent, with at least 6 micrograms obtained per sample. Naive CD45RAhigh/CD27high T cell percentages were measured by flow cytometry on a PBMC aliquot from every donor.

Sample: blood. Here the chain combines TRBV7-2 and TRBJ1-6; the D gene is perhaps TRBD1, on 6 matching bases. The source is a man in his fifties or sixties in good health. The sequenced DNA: TGTGCCAGCAGCTTCCCGGGGGCTGTTTCACCCCTCCACTTT. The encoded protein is CASSFPGAVSPLHF.